This TCR beta chain was recovered during a study of T-cell reconstitution after alpha-beta-depleted transplantation in children (dated by TCRdb to the mid-2010s). Regarding the research as a whole: T-cell immune reconstitution after TCRalphabeta/CD19-depleted allogeneic hematopoietic cell transplantation in children was quantitatively tracked in the study by means of TCR repertoire profiling. Here is what the overall study found, with its caveats: Over the following months the frequencies of hyperexpanded clones went down, and after one year T-cell counts and TCRbeta diversity were mostly credited to newly produced T cells. In some patients, the high TCRbeta diversity seen at day 60 was put down to recipient T cells and intrathymic progenitors that had survived conditioning. About two months after transplant, the apparently early recovery of alphabetaT-cell counts reportedly depended on just several hundred clones that had expanded rapidly and came from non-depleted graft cells.

The CDR3 contains 15 residues, cysteine and phenylalanine counted. The read is trimmed to its CDR3 DNA, 45 bases read in frame from base 1. The junction carries 8 bases between V and J, which are trimmed by 0 bases and 2 bases respectively. CDR1 DFQATT and CDR2 SNEGSKA are derived from the germline V gene (reference sequence). This clonotype has a count of ten or more. It lacks a known antigen. Base qualities are not provided; no much larger clone lies one nucleotide away. The library was generated by PCR. Sequenced on an Illumina HiSeq 2500. TCR library preparation used molecular barcoding, with unique molecular identifiers applied to normalize quantification of the TCRbeta repertoire. TCRdb took the public reads, trimmed them with fastp at Q25, ran MiXCR for clone calling and kept in-frame beta chains. Each record represents a unique CDR3 protein, reported with the most common genes and DNA among its rows. The sample profile shows roughly 30,000 distinct CDR3 sequences; around 7% of them were found once. Under 30% of the sample goes to the ten largest clones.

The time point tag for this specimen amounts to: day 60 (about 2 months) after transplantation. The sample's treatment or condition label, decoded: allogeneic hematopoietic cell transplantation with graft depleted of TCRalphabeta T cells and CD19 B cells. The children who served as transplant recipients had been given grafts of TCRalphabeta/CD19-depleted allogeneic hematopoietic cells. Sample: peripheral blood, taken 60 days after TCRalphabeta/CD19-depleted stem cell transplant. Recombination connected TRBV20-1 to TRBJ2-6, with the D assignment possibly TRBD1 or TRBD2, given 5 matching bases for each. The receptor's source is a child in the first two years of life who had a stem cell transplant for acute myeloid leukemia, so the T cells may come from the graft donor. The bases are TGCAGTGCTAGAGATACGGGGCCTGGGGCCAACGTCCTGACTTTC. This yields the protein CSARDTGPGANVLTF.